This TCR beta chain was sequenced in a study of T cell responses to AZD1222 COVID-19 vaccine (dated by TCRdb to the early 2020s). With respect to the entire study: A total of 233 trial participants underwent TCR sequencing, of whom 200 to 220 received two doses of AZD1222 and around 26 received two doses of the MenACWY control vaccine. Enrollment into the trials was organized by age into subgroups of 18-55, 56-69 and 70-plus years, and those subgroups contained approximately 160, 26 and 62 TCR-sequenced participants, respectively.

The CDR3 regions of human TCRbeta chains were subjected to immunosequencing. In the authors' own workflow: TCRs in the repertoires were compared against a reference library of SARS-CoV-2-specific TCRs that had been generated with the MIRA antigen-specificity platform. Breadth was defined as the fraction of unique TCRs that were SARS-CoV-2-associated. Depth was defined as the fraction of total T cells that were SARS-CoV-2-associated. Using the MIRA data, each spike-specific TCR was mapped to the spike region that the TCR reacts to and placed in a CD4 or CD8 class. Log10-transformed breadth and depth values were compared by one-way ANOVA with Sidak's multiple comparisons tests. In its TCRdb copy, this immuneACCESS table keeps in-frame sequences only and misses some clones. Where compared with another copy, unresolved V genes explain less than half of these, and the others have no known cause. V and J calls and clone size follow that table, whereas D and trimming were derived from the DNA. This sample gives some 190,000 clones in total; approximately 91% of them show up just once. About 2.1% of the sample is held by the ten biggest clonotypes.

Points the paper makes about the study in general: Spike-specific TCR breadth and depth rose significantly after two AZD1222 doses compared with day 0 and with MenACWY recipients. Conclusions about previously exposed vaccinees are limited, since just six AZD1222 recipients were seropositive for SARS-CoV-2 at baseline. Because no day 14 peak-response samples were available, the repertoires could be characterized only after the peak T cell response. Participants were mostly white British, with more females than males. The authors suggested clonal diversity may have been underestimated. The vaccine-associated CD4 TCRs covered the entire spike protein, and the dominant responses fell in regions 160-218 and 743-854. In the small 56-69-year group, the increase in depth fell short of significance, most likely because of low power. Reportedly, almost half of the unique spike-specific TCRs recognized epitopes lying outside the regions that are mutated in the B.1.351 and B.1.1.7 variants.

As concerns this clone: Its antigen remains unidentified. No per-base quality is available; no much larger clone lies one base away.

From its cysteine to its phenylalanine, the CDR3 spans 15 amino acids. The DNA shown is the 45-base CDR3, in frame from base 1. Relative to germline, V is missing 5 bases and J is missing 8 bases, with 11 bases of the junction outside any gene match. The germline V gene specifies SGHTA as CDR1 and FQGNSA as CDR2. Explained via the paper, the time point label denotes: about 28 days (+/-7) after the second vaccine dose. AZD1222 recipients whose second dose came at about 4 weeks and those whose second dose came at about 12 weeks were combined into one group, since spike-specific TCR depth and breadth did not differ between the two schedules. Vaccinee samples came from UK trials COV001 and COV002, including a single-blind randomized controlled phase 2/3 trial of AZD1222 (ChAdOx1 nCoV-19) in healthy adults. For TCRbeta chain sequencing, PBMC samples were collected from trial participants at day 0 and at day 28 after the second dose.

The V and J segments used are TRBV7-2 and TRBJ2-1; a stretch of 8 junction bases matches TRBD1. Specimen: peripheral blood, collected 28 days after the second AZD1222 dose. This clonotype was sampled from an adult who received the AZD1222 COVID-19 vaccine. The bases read TGTGCCAGCAGCGCCTTATCAGGGGGCACGTATGAGCAGTTCTTC. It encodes CASSALSGGTYEQFF.